A single sample is the source of the 30 T cell receptor beta chains below, sequenced in a study of OX40 agonist ivuxolimab in advanced cancers. Clones were sequenced by immunoSEQ multiplex PCR, and TCRdb holds only the in-frame ones, with some missing. The sample has 65,000 to 75,000 clones; about 89% are singletons. Here the sequenced sample was CD4+ or CD8+ T cells sorted from blood, taken in a trial of the OX40 agonist ivuxolimab. The receptors here all came from an adult with an advanced solid tumor such as melanoma, head and neck, liver or kidney cancer.

Worth noting for this clone: One end of the junction does not line up with germline, which may come from a read error. The chain recombines TRBV18 with TRBJ2-1; no clear D gene. Germline lookup yields CDR1 KGHSH and CDR2 LQKENI. CDR3 length equals 12 residues. The CDR3 sequence: CASSPRLVEQFF. CDR3 nucleotide sequence: TGTGCCAGCTCGCCACGTCTTGTGGAGCAGTTCTTC. The full variable domain, its missing parts supplied by reference TRBV18 and TRBJ2-1, is NAGVMQNPRHLVRRRGQEARLRCSPMKGHSHVYWYRQLPEEGLKFMVYLQKENIIDESGMPKERFSAEFPKEGPSILRIQQVVRGDSAAYFCASSPRLVEQFFGPGTRLTVL.

This chain connects TRBV19 to TRBJ2-1; tentative D call: TRBD2 (5 bases). In germline, CDR1 is LNHDA, CDR2 SQIVND (reference sequence). This CDR3 is 13 amino acids long. The ends were cut back, 5 bases at V and 10 bases at J, with 15 bases in the middle. CDR3 sequence: CASSGGIVGEQFF. The CDR3 DNA follows: TGTGCCAGTAGTGGAGGAATAGTGGGGGAGCAGTTCTTC.

This chain uses TRBV9 with TRBJ2-5; D uncertain. The CDR3 spans 13 residues. Trimming left V 2 bases short and J 4 bases short, with 9 bases between. CDR1 is SGDLS, CDR2 YYNGEE, per germline. The CDR3 DNA reads as TGTGCCAGCAGCGTCGCGTCGGGAGAGACCCAGTACTTC. Protein sequence: CASSVASGETQYF. The whole variable domain, filled in from reference TRBV9 and TRBJ2-5, reads DSGVTQTPKHLITATGQRVTLRCSPRSGDLSVYWYQQSLDQGLQFLIQYYNGEERAKGNILERFSAQQFPDLHSELNLSSLELGDSALYFCASSVASGETQYFGPGTRLLVL.

The CDR3 here is CASSIDADMNTEAFF. CDR3 bases: TGTGCCAGTAGTATAGATGCGGACATGAACACTGAAGCTTTCTTT. V is TRBV19 and J is TRBJ1-1, with a possible D match to TRBD1 (5 bases). Trimming pared 0 bases from V and 0 bases from J, leaving 8 bases between. Germline loops: CDR1 LNHDA, CDR2 SQIVND (reference sequence). The CDR3 is made up of 15 amino acids.

The gene calls are TRBV6-5 and TRBJ1-5, with a weak D call TRBD1 (6 bases). Germline loops: CDR1 MNHEY, CDR2 SVGAGI. The CDR3 extends over 15 amino acids. Trimming pared 5 bases from V and 2 bases from J, leaving 13 bases between. CDR3 DNA: TGTGCCAGCAGTAAGGGGGTTATGGGCAATCAGCCCCAGCATTTT. Translating gives CASSKGVMGNQPQHF.

The chain combines TRBV20-1 with TRBJ1-2, with D unresolved. V gave up 6 bases and J gave up 6 bases, with 5 bases separating them. The CDR3 consists of 9 residues. Germline CDR1 is DFQATT and CDR2 is SNEGSKA (reference sequence). CDR3 in amino acids: CSANDGYTF. CDR3 nucleotide sequence: TGCAGTGCAAACGATGGCTACACCTTC.

This chain connects TRBV9 to TRBJ2-2; possibly TRBD2 for D (5 bases). The germline V gene has CDR1 SGDLS and CDR2 YYNGEE. Trimming left V 5 bases short and J 5 bases short, with 16 bases between. The CDR3 has 15 amino acids. Here the CDR3 reads CASSPRVQTTGELFF. CDR3 DNA: TGTGCCAGCAGTCCGAGGGTGCAGACGACCGGGGAGCTGTTTTTT.

This clone occurred once. This chain joins TRBV30 and TRBJ1-2; the match to TRBD1 covers 7 bases. Trimming removed 0 bases from V and 0 bases from J; junction bases left unmatched: 10. Germline V gene lookup returns CDR1 GTSNPN and CDR2 SVGIG (reference sequence). CDR3 length: 17 residues. CDR3 region: CAWSVRAGGASNYGYTF. CDR3 nucleotide sequence: TGTGCCTGGAGTGTACGGGCAGGGGGGGCGTCTAACTATGGCTACACCTTC.

This clone came up once. V is TRBV7-2 and J is TRBJ2-7; D gene unclear. The CDR3 totals 13 residues. Germline loops: CDR1 SGHTA, CDR2 FQGNSA. V was shortened by 5 bases and J by 2 bases, with 10 bases between the two germline ends. The CDR3 DNA follows: TGTGCCAGCAGCCTGTCCGGCACCTACGAGCAGTACTTC. As protein: CASSLSGTYEQYF.

The chain is built from TRBV28 and TRBJ1-4; unclear D gene. This CDR3 has 13 amino acids. Per the germline V gene, CDR1 is MDHEN and CDR2 is SYDVKM. With 6 bases removed from V and 4 bases from J, the gap between germline ends came to 9 bases. The DNA of the CDR3 is TGTGCCAGCAGGCCGATTAATAATGAAAAACTGTTTTTT. This gives the protein CASRPINNEKLFF.

The rearrangement joins TRBV7-6 to TRBJ2-1; TRBD1 aligns across 9 bases. The germline V gene has CDR1 SGHVS and CDR2 FNYEAQ. V shed 7 bases, J shed 9 bases, and the junction held 16 bases outside the gene matches. This CDR3 is built from 16 residues. In nucleotides, the CDR3 is TGTGCCAGCACCCCTGGGCTCGGGACAGGGAAGGGTGAGCAGTTCTTC. This translates into CASTPGLGTGKGEQFF.

This chain links TRBV19 with TRBJ2-1; TRBD2 might be the D (5 bases). Looked up from germline, CDR1 is LNHDA and CDR2 is SQIVND (reference sequence). The CDR3 is made up of 13 amino acids. Trimming removed 11 bases at V and 5 bases at J, with 16 bases between. The CDR3 DNA follows: TGTGCCCCCTCGCTAGCCCCGGACAATGAGCAGTTCTTC. It yields the protein CAPSLAPDNEQFF.

The chain recombines TRBV1 with TRBJ2-3. TRBV1 has pseudogene status. The CDR3 runs to 10 residues. The CDR3 protein is CTSSQYTQYF. The CDR3 DNA is TGCACCAGCAGCCAATATACGCAGTATTTT.

This clone showed up just once. The V and J genes are TRBV2 and TRBJ2-4; no definite D call. CDR3 length: 14 residues. V was shortened by 3 bases and J by 9 bases, with 15 bases between the two germline ends. From germline, CDR1 is SNHLY and CDR2 FYNNEI. The CDR3 loop is CASSDPDLSSIQYF. DNA for the CDR3: TGTGCCAGCAGTGACCCAGATTTGAGTAGCATTCAGTACTTC.

The J gene is TRBJ2-5, the V gene TRBV5-1; TRBD1 matches 7 bases. The CDR3 is made up of 16 amino acids. Germline V gene data show CDR1 as SGHRS and CDR2 as YFSETQ. Trimming at V came to 4 bases and at J to 7 bases, leaving 16 bases not matched to a gene. The CDR3 loop is CASSPDQRDRSLTQYF. As DNA, the CDR3 is TGCGCCAGCAGCCCGGATCAACGGGACAGATCCCTGACCCAGTACTTC.

The rearrangement uses TRBV7-2 and TRBJ1-2; 9 nucleotides align to TRBD1. The CDR3 spans 19 residues. Germline V lookup: CDR1 SGHTA, CDR2 FQGNSA. Germline trimming cut 5 bases from V and 0 bases from J; bases unmatched to any gene: 16. CDR3 residues: CASSLTIGTGKPPNYGYTF. CDR3 coding DNA: TGTGCCAGCAGCCTAACTATAGGGACAGGGAAGCCGCCTAACTATGGCTACACCTTC.

This rearrangement joins TRBV10-1 to TRBJ1-4, with D perhaps TRBD1 (6 bases). The CDR3 has 15 amino acids. The V and J ends lost 4 bases and 7 bases respectively, with 16 bases between them. Germline loops: CDR1 WNHNN, CDR2 SYGVQD (reference sequence). The DNA of the CDR3 is TGCGCCAGCAGTGGGTCCAGGGGCCCGGGTGAAAAACTGTTTTTT. Its translation is CASSGSRGPGEKLFF.

The chain has TRBV19 and TRBJ2-3; no reliable D call. Trimming pared 5 bases from V and 4 bases from J, leaving 10 bases between. CDR3 length: 13 residues. CDR1 LNHDA and CDR2 SQIVND come from the germline V gene (reference sequence). For the CDR3, the DNA is TGTGCCAGTAGTGGTGGGATCCCAGATACGCAGTATTTT. Its translation is CASSGGIPDTQYF.

This clone is classed as medium-sized. The chain couples TRBV28 to TRBJ2-7; D may be TRBD2 (7 bases). V was shortened by 5 bases and J by 3 bases, with 20 bases between the two germline ends. Germline CDR1 and CDR2: MDHEN and SYDVKM. The CDR3 has 16 amino acids. In DNA form, the CDR3 reads TGTGCCAGCAGTCTCCCGGGGGCTAGCGGCCTCTACGAGCAGTACTTC. Translated: CASSLPGASGLYEQYF.

J is TRBJ2-7 and V is TRBV5-4; perhaps TRBD2 as D (7 bases). V was pared by 2 bases and J by 7 bases, with 19 bases between. The CDR3 covers 15 residues. Looked up from germline, CDR1 is SGHNT and CDR2 is YYREEE (reference sequence). CDR3 loop: CASSFGGQEAREQYF. The CDR3 DNA reads as TGTGCCAGCAGCTTCGGGGGGCAGGAGGCCCGAGAGCAGTACTTC.

This rearrangement joins TRBV19 to TRBJ1-1; D may be TRBD1 (6 bases). The V gene lost 10 bases and the J gene lost 0 bases, with 12 bases spanning the gap. The CDR3 consists of 13 residues. Germline V CDR1 and CDR2: LNHDA, SQIVND (reference sequence). The CDR3 is CAIADRLNTEAFF. CDR3 sequence (DNA): TGTGCCATTGCCGACAGGCTGAACACTGAAGCTTTCTTT.

The chain links TRBV19 to TRBJ1-5, with no clear D. The V end was cut by 7 bases, the J end by 3 bases, with 13 bases between. Germline V gene sequence: CDR1 LNHDA, CDR2 SQIVND (reference sequence). This CDR3 comprises 14 residues. This CDR3 reads CASTYRDFNQPQHF. CDR3 DNA: TGTGCCAGTACCTACAGAGACTTCAATCAGCCCCAGCATTTT.

The chain combines TRBV5-6 with TRBJ1-2; 12 bases line up with TRBD1. Germline CDR1 is SGHDT and CDR2 is YYEEEE. The CDR3 totals 16 residues. The junction had 12 bases not matched to a gene; V was cut back by 4 bases and J by 8 bases. CDR3 coding DNA: TGTGCCAGCAGCCTATATGCCGGGACAGGGGGCGCGGGCTACACCTTC. Amino acid sequence: CASSLYAGTGGAGYTF.

Remarks on this clone: The junction does not match germline at one end; this may be a read error. The CDR3 protein is CASSSSGTGRNF. As DNA, the CDR3 is TGTGCCAGCAGTTCCTCCGGGACAGGGAGGAACTTC. V gene TRBV28 combines with J gene TRBJ2-7, with 9 bases matching TRBD1. CDR1 MDHEN and CDR2 SYDVKM come from the germline V gene. This CDR3 comprises 12 residues.

The gene calls are TRBV27 and TRBJ1-2; no clear D. The CDR3 spans 12 residues. From germline, CDR1 is MNHEY and CDR2 SMNVEV (reference sequence). The ends were cut back, 6 bases at V and 8 bases at J, with 13 bases in the middle. CDR3 nucleotide sequence: TGTGCCAGCAGAGAGGCCGGGAGAGGCTACACCTTC. Its protein product is CASREAGRGYTF.

The V and J genes are TRBV28 and TRBJ1-3; D not certain. The CDR3 loop spans 14 amino acids. Trimming cost V 5 bases and J 2 bases, with 10 bases left between them. The V gene's germline CDR1 is MDHEN and CDR2 SYDVKM. CDR3: CASSRSDPGNTIYF. In nucleotides, the CDR3 is TGTGCCAGCAGTCGATCTGACCCTGGAAACACCATATATTTT.

V and J are TRBV9 and TRBJ2-5; D is perhaps TRBD1 (5 bases). The V gene's germline CDR1 is SGDLS and CDR2 YYNGEE. V was cut by 0 bases and J by 0 bases, with 18 bases left in between. CDR3 size: 18 residues. The CDR3 DNA follows: TGTGCCAGCAGCGTAGCCCATGGGGCAGAGCCTTACCAAGAGACCCAGTACTTC. Translated: CASSVAHGAEPYQETQYF.

The chain carries TRBV10-3 and TRBJ2-5; D is perhaps TRBD1 or TRBD2 (6 bases each). The germline gives CDR1 ENHRY, CDR2 SYGVKD. The CDR3 extends over 18 amino acids. Trimming stripped 5 bases from V and 1 base from J, with 23 bases between. The CDR3 nucleotides are TGTGCCATCAGTACCACGGGATGGGGGGCAGCGACCCAAGAGACCCAGTACTTC. Translation gives CAISTTGWGAATQETQYF.

The chain is built from TRBV21-1 and TRBJ2-1; the listed D gene, TRBD2, was not tested against the DNA. TRBV21-1 is termed a pseudogene. The CDR3 covers 13 residues. The CDR3 bases are TGTGCCAGCAGCCCCCGAGTGTACCAAGTGCAGTTCTTC. Amino acids: CASSPRVYQVQFF.

The CDR3 DNA reads as TGTGCCAGCAGTACCGCCCGGCGCAATCAGCCCCAGCATTTT. It codes for CASSTARRNQPQHF. The gene calls are TRBV28 and TRBJ1-5; D ambiguous. Trimming took 5 bases from V and 2 from J, leaving 10 bases between them. The CDR3 length is 14 residues. Germline V lookup: CDR1 MDHEN, CDR2 SYDVKM. The whole variable domain, filled in from reference TRBV28 and TRBJ1-5, reads DVKVTQSSRYLVKRTGEKVFLECVQDMDHENMFWYRQDPGLGLRLIYFSYDVKMKEKGDIPEGYSVSREKKERFSLILESASTNQTSMYLCASSTARRNQPQHFGDGTRLSIL.